These 5 T cell receptor beta chains were sequenced from one sample in a study of OX40 agonist ivuxolimab in advanced cancers. Repertoires were generated with immunoSEQ multiplex PCR, while TCRdb's copy carries only in-frame clones and drops some. The sample lists about 71,000 clones, less than 85% occurring once. The material was CD4+ or CD8+ T cells sorted from blood, obtained in a trial of the OX40 agonist ivuxolimab. The source is an adult with an advanced solid tumor such as melanoma, head and neck, liver or kidney cancer.

This clone was observed a few times. V usage is TRBV28 and J usage is TRBJ1-1; D call uncertain. In germline, CDR1 is MDHEN, CDR2 SYDVKM. Trimming removed 6 bases at V and 4 bases at J, with 9 bases between. CDR3 size: 12 residues. The CDR3 reads CASRLWGTEAFF. The CDR3 DNA reads as TGTGCCAGCAGGTTGTGGGGCACTGAAGCTTTCTTT. Using reference TRBV28 and TRBJ1-1 for the parts outside the CDR3, the full variable domain is DVKVTQSSRYLVKRTGEKVFLECVQDMDHENMFWYRQDPGLGLRLIYFSYDVKMKEKGDIPEGYSVSREKKERFSLILESASTNQTSMYLCASRLWGTEAFFGQGTRLTVV.

The V and J genes are TRBV6-1 and TRBJ1-1; 8 bases are shared with TRBD1. Germline assignment: CDR1 MNHNS and CDR2 SASEGT. With 4 bases clipped from V and 2 bases from J, the junction kept 3 bases outside the gene matches. The CDR3 spans 14 residues. As DNA, the CDR3 is TGTGCCAGCAGTGGCGGACAGGGTAACACTGAAGCTTTCTTT. Translation gives CASSGGQGNTEAFF.

This rearrangement joins TRBV28 to TRBJ1-2; TRBD1 agrees at 7 bases. Per the germline V gene, CDR1 is MDHEN and CDR2 is SYDVKM. Trimming at V came to 4 bases and at J to 5 bases, leaving 7 bases not matched to a gene. The CDR3 is 14 amino acids. The CDR3 bases are TGTGCCAGCAGTTCACCTAGGGGGCTGTATGGCTACACCTTC. This translates into CASSSPRGLYGYTF.

The chain combines TRBV11-2 with TRBJ2-5; D uncertain. With 5 bases removed from V and 6 bases from J, the gap between germline ends came to 7 bases. Germline V gene sequence: CDR1 SGHAT, CDR2 FQNNGV. This CDR3 spans 11 amino acids. DNA of the CDR3: TGTGCCAGCAGCGCCCGTAAGACCCAGTACTTC. Protein product: CASSARKTQYF. Drawing the rest from reference TRBV11-2 and TRBJ2-5, the complete variable domain is EAGVAQSPRYKIIEKRQSVAFWCNPISGHATLYWYQQILGQGPKLLIQFQNNGVVDDSQLPKDRFSAERLKGVDSTLKIQPAKLEDSAVYLCASSARKTQYFGPGTRLLVL.

The V gene is TRBV28, the J gene TRBJ2-4, with 10 bases fitting TRBD2. This CDR3 spans 14 amino acids. Germline lookup yields CDR1 MDHEN and CDR2 SYDVKM. V lost 7 bases, J lost 6 bases, and 6 bases stayed unmatched. In nucleotides, the CDR3 is TGTGCCAGCACAACTAGCGGGGTGAGAAACATTCAGTACTTC. Translated, it gives CASTTSGVRNIQYF.